Listed below are T cell receptor beta chains from one sample, sequenced in a study of shared clonotypes between healthy human individuals. TCRdb's table, derived via immunoSEQ multiplex PCR, lists solely in-frame clones and lacks some. The table records roughly 500,000 clones, roughly 78% of them present only once. The sample comprised PBMCs. Source of these receptors: a woman aged 40-49 years in good health. Some clones in this sample may be carry-over from other donors' samples. Each CDR3 is given with its conserved first and last residue. Fields, in order: CDR3 protein, CDR3 DNA, clone size, D gene, V gene, CDR3 length, J gene. D genes are given only for firm matches. The size field is filled for only some rows; it gives once, few, many or a size class.

CASSLGRTANTGELFF | TGCGCCAGCAGCTTGGGACGGACGGCGAACACCGGGGAGCTGTTTTTT | . | . | TRBV5-1 | 16 | TRBJ2-2
CASGREKKNEQYF | TGTGCCAGCGGTAGGGAGAAGAAGAACGAGCAGTACTTC | . | . | TRBV2 | 13 | TRBJ2-7
CASSLAGVFSQETQYF | TGCGCCAGCAGCTTGGCCGGGGTGTTCTCACAAGAGACCCAGTACTTC | . | . | TRBV5-1 | 16 | TRBJ2-5
CASSQDRGEGLGVGELFF | TGCGCCAGCAGCCAAGATCGGGGCGAGGGACTAGGTGTCGGGGAGCTGTTTTTT | . | TRBD2 | TRBV4-1 | 18 | TRBJ2-2
CASRQGADTQYF | TGTGCCAGCAGGCAAGGGGCAGATACGCAGTATTTT | many | . | TRBV21-1 | 12 | TRBJ2-3
CASSFLGTNQFF | TGTGCCAGCAGTTTTCTCGGGACTAATCAGTTCTTC | few | TRBD2 | TRBV28 | 12 | TRBJ2-1
CASSHKRRAGRNTEAFF | TGCGCCAGCAGTCATAAACGCAGGGCGGGGAGGAACACTGAAGCTTTCTTT | . | . | TRBV23-1 | 17 | TRBJ1-1
CASSQDERLAGLTDTQYF | TGTGCCAGCAGCCAAGATGAGCGCCTAGCGGGACTCACAGATACGCAGTATTTT | once | TRBD2 | TRBV14 | 18 | TRBJ2-3
CASSPRDGNTEAFF | TGTGCCAGCTCACCCCGGGACGGCAACACTGAAGCTTTCTTT | . | . | TRBV18 | 14 | TRBJ1-1
CASRGTFFGYTF | TGTGCCAGCAGGGGAACTTTCTTTGGCTACACCTTC | few | . | TRBV27 | 12 | TRBJ1-2
CASSFRREGLEQYF | TGTGCCAGCAGCTTTCGGCGGGAGGGACTCGAGCAGTACTTC | . | TRBD2 | TRBV11-2 | 14 | TRBJ2-7
CASSYFPGPQHF | TGTGCCAGCAGTTATTTCCCTGGGCCCCAGCATTTT | . | . | TRBV6-6 | 12 | TRBJ1-5
CASSRMDTLLDGYTF | TGTGCCAGCAGCCGAATGGACACCCTCTTAGATGGCTACACCTTC | . | . | TRBV27 | 15 | TRBJ1-2
CASSGTLSSYNEQFF | TGCGCCAGCAGCGGGACCCTGAGCTCCTACAATGAGCAGTTCTTC | . | . | TRBV5-1 | 15 | TRBJ2-1
CASKPPGGVDEQYF | TGTGCCAGCAAACCGCCTGGGGGAGTAGACGAGCAGTACTTC | . | . | TRBV28 | 14 | TRBJ2-7
CASSMEWTARQETQYF | TGTGCCAGTAGTATGGAATGGACAGCACGACAAGAGACCCAGTACTTC | . | . | TRBV19 | 16 | TRBJ2-5
CASSLALGDTQYF | TGTGCCAGCAGCTTAGCGTTGGGGGATACGCAGTATTTT | few | . | TRBV7-2 | 13 | TRBJ2-3
CASSPAPADTQYF | TGCGCCAGCAGCCCTGCCCCGGCGGATACGCAGTATTTT | . | . | TRBV5-1 | 13 | TRBJ2-3
CASSLGVAGGQYF | TGTGCCAGCAGCTTAGGAGTAGCGGGAGGGCAGTACTTC | . | TRBD2 | TRBV7-9 | 13 | TRBJ2-7
CASSESGGLNTEAFF | TGCGCCAGCAGTGAGTCGGGCGGCCTCAACACTGAAGCTTTCTTT | few | . | TRBV10-1 | 15 | TRBJ1-1
CASTLAGGTDTQYF | TGTGCCAGCACGCTAGCGGGAGGCACAGATACGCAGTATTTT | . | TRBD2 | TRBV28 | 14 | TRBJ2-3
CASSTLGTSGHRAYEQYF | TGTGCCAGTAGTACCCTCGGGACTAGCGGGCACCGGGCCTACGAGCAGTACTTC | . | TRBD2 | TRBV19 | 18 | TRBJ2-7
CASGTDGANTIYF | TGTGCCAGCGGTACGGACGGGGCGAACACCATATATTTT | . | . | TRBV5-6 | 13 | TRBJ1-3
CAWSVVGARVIQYF | TGTGCCTGGAGTGTGGTCGGGGCTAGGGTCATTCAGTACTTC | once | . | TRBV30 | 14 | TRBJ2-4
CASSLLSGPPNEQYF | TGTGCCAGCAGCTTGCTTAGCGGGCCACCCAACGAGCAGTACTTC | . | TRBD2 | TRBV7-8 | 15 | TRBJ2-7
CASSPRGQQETQYF | TGTGCCAGCAGCCCCCGGGGGCAACAAGAGACCCAGTACTTC | . | . | TRBV7-2 | 14 | TRBJ2-5
CASSPQGPASYEQYF | TGTGCCAGCAGTCCCCAGGGGCCGGCCTCCTACGAGCAGTACTTC | once | . | TRBV6-6 | 15 | TRBJ2-7
CASSFRVGPYEQYF | TGTGCCAGCAGCTTCCGGGTCGGACCCTACGAGCAGTACTTC | . | . | TRBV7-9 | 14 | TRBJ2-7
CASSLGRGLRTNEKLFF | TGTGCCAGCAGTTTAGGTCGGGGGCTCAGAACTAATGAAAAACTGTTTTTT | . | . | TRBV27 | 17 | TRBJ1-4
CASSESPPLAGADNEQFF | TGCGCCAGCAGTGAGTCGCCGCCACTAGCGGGAGCCGACAATGAGCAGTTCTTC | . | TRBD2 | TRBV10-1 | 18 | TRBJ2-1
CAWSVQGRPYEQYF | TGTGCCTGGAGTGTACAAGGTCGACCCTACGAGCAGTACTTC | . | . | TRBV30 | 14 | TRBJ2-7
CASSPLLAPYNEQFF | TGTGCCAGCAGCCCCCTACTAGCGCCCTACAATGAGCAGTTCTTC | . | TRBD2 | TRBV7-2 | 15 | TRBJ2-1
CASSATTGGIGTGELFF | TGTGCCAGCAGCGCAACCACCGGCGGGATCGGCACCGGGGAGCTGTTTTTT | . | . | TRBV7-8 | 17 | TRBJ2-2
CASSSSPEAYEQYF | TGCGCCAGCAGCTCCTCCCCGGAAGCCTACGAGCAGTACTTC | . | . | TRBV5-1 | 14 | TRBJ2-7
CASSEGTFYEQYF | TGTGCCAGCAGTGAGGGGACTTTCTACGAGCAGTACTTC | . | . | TRBV6-1 | 13 | TRBJ2-7
CAWGPGTGFLNF | . | . | . | TRBV30 | 12 | TRBJ2-7
CASSLHRQVGDTQYF | TGTGCCAGCAGCTTGCACCGACAGGTCGGGGATACGCAGTATTTT | . | . | TRBV5-4 | 15 | TRBJ2-3
CASSQVLLTTEAFF | TGTGCCAGCAGCCAAGTTCTCCTAACAACTGAAGCTTTCTTT | . | . | TRBV4-2 | 14 | TRBJ1-1
CASSLGSVASVETQYF | TGTGCCAGCAGCTTGGGGTCGGTGGCTAGCGTAGAGACCCAGTACTTC | . | . | TRBV5-4 | 16 | TRBJ2-5
CASSVGWGSYEQYF | TGTGCCAGCAGTGTTGGCTGGGGCTCCTACGAGCAGTACTTC | . | . | TRBV2 | 14 | TRBJ2-7
CASSTDWNEQYF | TGTGCCAGCAGTACGGACTGGAACGAGCAGTACTTC | . | . | TRBV6-6 | 12 | TRBJ2-7
CASSRQQEASPLHF | TGTGCCAGCAGCCGACAGCAGGAGGCTTCACCCCTCCACTTT | once | . | TRBV6-5 | 14 | TRBJ1-6
CASSPGGVGREAFF | TGTGCCAGCAGCCCCGGGGGGGTAGGCAGGGAAGCTTTCTTT | . | . | TRBV7-9 | 14 | TRBJ1-1
CASSPRTSGSYNEQFF | TGTGCCAGCAGCCCCAGGACTAGCGGGTCCTACAATGAGCAGTTCTTC | . | TRBD2 | TRBV7-3 | 16 | TRBJ2-1
CANSPRSVGWGTGELFF | TGTGCCAACAGCCCCCGATCGGTTGGGTGGGGCACCGGGGAGCTGTTTTTT | . | . | TRBV5-4 | 17 | TRBJ2-2
CASSLDGNTEAFF | TGTGCCAGCTCCCTGGACGGGAACACTGAAGCTTTCTTT | many | . | TRBV18 | 13 | TRBJ1-1
CASSLALPVNTGELFF | TGCGCCAGCAGCTTGGCCTTGCCAGTGAACACCGGGGAGCTGTTTTTT | . | . | TRBV5-1 | 16 | TRBJ2-2
CASSLGTYEQYF | TGTGCCAGCAGTTTAGGGACCTACGAGCAGTACTTC | . | . | TRBV11-2 | 12 | TRBJ2-7
CASSTRTGGRETQYF | TGTGCCAGCAGTACCAGGACAGGGGGCCGGGAGACCCAGTACTTC | . | TRBD1 | TRBV2 | 15 | TRBJ2-5
CASSLSMLRGATEAFF | TGTGCCAGCAGTTTATCGATGCTCAGGGGCGCGACTGAAGCTTTCTTT | . | . | TRBV27 | 16 | TRBJ1-1
CASSPRTTTGELFF | TGTGCCAGCTCACCCCGGACAACCACCGGGGAGCTGTTTTTT | . | . | TRBV18 | 14 | TRBJ2-2
CASSLVTVLYGYTF | TGCGCCAGCAGCTTGGTTACAGTTCTCTATGGCTACACCTTC | . | . | TRBV5-1 | 14 | TRBJ1-2
CASSHIQDRGNNQPQHF | TGCGCCAGCAGTCATATCCAAGACAGGGGGAACAATCAGCCCCAGCATTTT | . | TRBD1 | TRBV23-1 | 17 | TRBJ1-5